This T cell receptor beta chain was found in a study of early T cells in non-severe SARS-CoV-2 infection. The wider study: RNA in bulk from unsorted whole blood was sequenced, and chains were unpaired. The study, taken as a whole, reports: Matching results from VDJdb favored anti-spike CD8 responses, leaving private and CD4 specificities undetected.

Trimming shortened V by 1 base and J by 7 bases, and 17 bases separated the two germline ends. CDR1 and CDR2 (germline): SGHTA, FQGNSA. This CDR3 contains 16 residues. Individual cDNA molecules received unique molecular identifiers during library preparation. From the 5' RACE reads, TCRdb called clonotypes with MiXCR, one entry per CDR3 protein. The sample holds approximately 69,000 distinct CDR3 sequences, 9% to 15% seen once. In regard to this clonotype: As yet, its antigen is unknown.

The chain has TRBV7-2 and TRBJ1-5; D possibly corresponds to TRBD1 (5 bases). Sequencing was done on a sample of whole blood. This TCR was sampled from an adult who was a healthcare worker with PCR-confirmed SARS-CoV-2 infection or an uninfected control (not recorded which). The CDR3 nucleotides read TGTGCCAGCAGCTTAGAGGCAGGAGGGACGAGCCAGCCCCAGCATTTT. Translating it yields CASSLEAGGTSQPQHF.